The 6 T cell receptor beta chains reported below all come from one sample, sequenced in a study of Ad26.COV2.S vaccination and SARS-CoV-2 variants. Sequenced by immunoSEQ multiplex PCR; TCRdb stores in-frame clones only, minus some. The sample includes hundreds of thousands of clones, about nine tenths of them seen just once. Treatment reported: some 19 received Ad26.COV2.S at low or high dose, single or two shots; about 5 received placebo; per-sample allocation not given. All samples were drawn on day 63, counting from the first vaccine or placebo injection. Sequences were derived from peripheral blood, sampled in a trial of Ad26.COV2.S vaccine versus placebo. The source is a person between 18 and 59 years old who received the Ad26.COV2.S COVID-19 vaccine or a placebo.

CDR3 sequence (DNA): TGTGCCAGCATTGATTTCGAGACCCAGTACTTC. Translated: CASIDFETQYF. This chain links TRBV6-6 with TRBJ2-5; D unclear. This CDR3 is 11 amino acids long. In germline, CDR1 is MNHNY, CDR2 SVGAGI (reference sequence). Trimming shortened V by 7 bases and J by 5 bases, and 8 bases separated the two germline ends.

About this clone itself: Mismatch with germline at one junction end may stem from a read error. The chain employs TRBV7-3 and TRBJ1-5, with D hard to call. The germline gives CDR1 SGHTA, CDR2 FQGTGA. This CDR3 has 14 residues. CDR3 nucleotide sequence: TGTGCCAGCAGCGAAGACGGTAGCGATCAGCCCCAGCATTTT. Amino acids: CASSEDGSDQPQHF.

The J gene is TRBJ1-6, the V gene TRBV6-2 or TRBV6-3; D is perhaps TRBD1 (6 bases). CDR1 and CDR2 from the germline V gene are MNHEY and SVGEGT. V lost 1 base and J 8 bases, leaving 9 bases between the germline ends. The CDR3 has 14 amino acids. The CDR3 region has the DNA TGTGCCAGCAGTTACTTGGGGGGCGATTCACCCCTCCACTTT. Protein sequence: CASSYLGGDSPLHF.

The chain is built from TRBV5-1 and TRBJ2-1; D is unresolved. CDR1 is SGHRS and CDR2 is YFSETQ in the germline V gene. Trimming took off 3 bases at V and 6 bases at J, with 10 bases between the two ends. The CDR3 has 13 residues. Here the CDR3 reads CASSYPAPNEQFF. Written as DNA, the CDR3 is TGCGCCAGCAGCTATCCCGCCCCCAATGAGCAGTTCTTC.

The CDR3 loop is CASSLQPQHF. The DNA of the CDR3 is TGTGCCAGCAGTCTTCAGCCCCAGCATTTT. The chain couples TRBV28 to TRBJ1-5, with unresolved D. The CDR3 consists of 10 residues. Deletions cut 5 bases from V and 6 bases from J, with 2 bases between. The germline V gene encodes CDR1 MDHEN and CDR2 SYDVKM.

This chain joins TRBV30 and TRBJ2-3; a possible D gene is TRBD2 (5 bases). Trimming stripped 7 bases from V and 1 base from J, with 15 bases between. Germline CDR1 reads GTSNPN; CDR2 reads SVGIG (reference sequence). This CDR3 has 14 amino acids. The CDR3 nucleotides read TGTGCCTCACATGAGGGCCAACGCACAGATACGCAGTATTTT. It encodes CASHEGQRTDTQYF.